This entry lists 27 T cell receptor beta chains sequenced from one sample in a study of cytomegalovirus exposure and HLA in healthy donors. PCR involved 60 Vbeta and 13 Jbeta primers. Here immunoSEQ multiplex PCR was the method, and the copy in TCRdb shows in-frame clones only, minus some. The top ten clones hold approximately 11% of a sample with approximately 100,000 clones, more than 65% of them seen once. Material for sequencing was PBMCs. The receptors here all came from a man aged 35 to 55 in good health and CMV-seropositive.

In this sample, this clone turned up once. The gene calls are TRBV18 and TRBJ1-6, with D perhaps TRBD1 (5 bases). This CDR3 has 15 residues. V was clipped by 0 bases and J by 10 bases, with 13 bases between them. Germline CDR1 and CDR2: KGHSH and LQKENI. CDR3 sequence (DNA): TGTGCCAGCTCACCACCGAAGGGGAGGGAGTCACCCCTCCACTTT. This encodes CASSPPKGRESPLHF.

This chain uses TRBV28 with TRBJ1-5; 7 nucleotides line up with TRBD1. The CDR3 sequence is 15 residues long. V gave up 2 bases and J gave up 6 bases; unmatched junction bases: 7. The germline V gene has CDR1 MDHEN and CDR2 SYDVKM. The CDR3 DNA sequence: TGTGCCAGCAGTTTAGGCTCTACAGGGGTTCAGCCCCAGCATTTT. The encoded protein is CASSLGSTGVQPQHF.

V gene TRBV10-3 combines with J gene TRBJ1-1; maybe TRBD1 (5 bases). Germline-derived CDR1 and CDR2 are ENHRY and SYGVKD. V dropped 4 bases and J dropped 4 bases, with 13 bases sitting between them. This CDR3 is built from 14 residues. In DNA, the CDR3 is TGTGCCATCAGTGGGGGGGTGTTTGGCACTGAAGCTTTCTTT. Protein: CAISGGVFGTEAFF.

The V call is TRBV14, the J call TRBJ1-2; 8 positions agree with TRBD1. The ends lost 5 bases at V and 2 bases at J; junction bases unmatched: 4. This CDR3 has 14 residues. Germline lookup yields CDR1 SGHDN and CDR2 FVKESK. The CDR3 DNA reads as TGTGCCAGCAGCAGTAGGACAGGGAACTATGGCTACACCTTC. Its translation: CASSSRTGNYGYTF.

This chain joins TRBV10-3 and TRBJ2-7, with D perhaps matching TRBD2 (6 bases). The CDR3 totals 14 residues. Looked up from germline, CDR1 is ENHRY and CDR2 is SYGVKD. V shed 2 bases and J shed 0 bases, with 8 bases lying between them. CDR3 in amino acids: CAISEVADSYEQYF. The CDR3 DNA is TGTGCCATCAGTGAGGTAGCGGACTCCTACGAGCAGTACTTC.

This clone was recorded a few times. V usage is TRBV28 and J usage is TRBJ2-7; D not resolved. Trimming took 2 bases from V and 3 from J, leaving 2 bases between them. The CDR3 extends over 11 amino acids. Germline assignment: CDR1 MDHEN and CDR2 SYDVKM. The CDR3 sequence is CASSLLYEQYF. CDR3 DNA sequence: TGTGCCAGCAGTTTACTCTACGAGCAGTACTTC.

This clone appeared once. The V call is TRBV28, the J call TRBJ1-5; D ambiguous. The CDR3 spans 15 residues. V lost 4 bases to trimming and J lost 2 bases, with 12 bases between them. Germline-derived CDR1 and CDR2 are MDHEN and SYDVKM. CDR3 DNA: TGTGCCAGCAGTTCCCTTCTCGGTGGCAATCAGCCCCAGCATTTT. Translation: CASSSLLGGNQPQHF. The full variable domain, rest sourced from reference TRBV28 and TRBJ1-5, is DVKVTQSSRYLVKRTGEKVFLECVQDMDHENMFWYRQDPGLGLRLIYFSYDVKMKEKGDIPEGYSVSREKKERFSLILESASTNQTSMYLCASSSLLGGNQPQHFGDGTRLSIL.

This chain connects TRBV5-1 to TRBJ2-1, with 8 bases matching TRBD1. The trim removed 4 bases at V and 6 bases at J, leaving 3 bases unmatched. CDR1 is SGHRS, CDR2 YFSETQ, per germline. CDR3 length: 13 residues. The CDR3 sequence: CASSETGGNEQFF. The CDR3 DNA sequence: TGCGCCAGCAGCGAAACAGGGGGCAATGAGCAGTTCTTC.

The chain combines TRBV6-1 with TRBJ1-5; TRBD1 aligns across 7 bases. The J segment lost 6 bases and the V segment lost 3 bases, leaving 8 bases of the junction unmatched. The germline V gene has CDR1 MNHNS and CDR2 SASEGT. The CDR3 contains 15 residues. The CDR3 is CASSETGPGGQPQHF. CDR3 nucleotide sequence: TGTGCCAGCAGTGAGACAGGGCCCGGGGGTCAGCCCCAGCATTTT.

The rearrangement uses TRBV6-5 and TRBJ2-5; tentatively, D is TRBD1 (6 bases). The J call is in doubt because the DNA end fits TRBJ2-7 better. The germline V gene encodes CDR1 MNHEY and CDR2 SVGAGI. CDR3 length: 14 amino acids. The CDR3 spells CASSSLSRGYEQYF. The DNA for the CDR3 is TGTGCCAGCAGTTCTTTAAGCAGGGGCTACGAGCAGTACTTC.

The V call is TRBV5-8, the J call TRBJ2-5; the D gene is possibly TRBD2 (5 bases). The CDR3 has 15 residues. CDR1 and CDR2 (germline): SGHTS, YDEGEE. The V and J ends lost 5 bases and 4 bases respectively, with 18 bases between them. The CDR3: CASRSAGLSGETQYF. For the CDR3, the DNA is TGTGCCAGCAGATCCGCGGGCTTATCAGGAGAGACCCAGTACTTC. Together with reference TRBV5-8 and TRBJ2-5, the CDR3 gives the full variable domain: EAGVTQSPTHLIKTRGQQATLRCSPISGHTSVYWYQQALGLGLQFLLWYDEGEERNRGNFPPRFSGRQFPNYSSELNVNALELEDSALYLCASRSAGLSGETQYFGPGTRLLVL.

As DNA, the CDR3 is TGTGCCAGCAGCTATTCCGGGACAGCGGAGACCCAGTACTTC. It encodes CASSYSGTAETQYF. V and J are TRBV5-6 and TRBJ2-5; 7 bases map to TRBD1. The germline gives CDR1 SGHDT, CDR2 YYEEEE. The CDR3 loop spans 14 amino acids. V gave up 3 bases and J gave up 5 bases; unmatched junction bases: 7.

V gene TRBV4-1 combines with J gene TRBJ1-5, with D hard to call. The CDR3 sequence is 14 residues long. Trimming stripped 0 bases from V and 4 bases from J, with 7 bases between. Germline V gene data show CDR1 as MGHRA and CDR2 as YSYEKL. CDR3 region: CASSQENNNQPQHF. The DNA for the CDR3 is TGCGCCAGCAGCCAAGAAAACAATAATCAGCCCCAGCATTTT.

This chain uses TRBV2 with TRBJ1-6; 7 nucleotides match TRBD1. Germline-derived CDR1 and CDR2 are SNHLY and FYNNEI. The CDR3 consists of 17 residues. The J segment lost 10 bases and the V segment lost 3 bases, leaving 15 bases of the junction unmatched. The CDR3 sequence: CASSDFKGALSGSPLHF. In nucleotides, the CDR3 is TGTGCCAGCAGTGATTTTAAGGGGGCCCTTTCAGGCTCACCCCTCCACTTT.

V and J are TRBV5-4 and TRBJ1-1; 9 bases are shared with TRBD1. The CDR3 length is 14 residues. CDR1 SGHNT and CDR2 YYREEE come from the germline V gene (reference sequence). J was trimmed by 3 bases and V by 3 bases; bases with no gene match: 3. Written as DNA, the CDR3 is TGTGCCAGCAGCTACAGGGGGCGGGACACTGAAGCTTTCTTT. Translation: CASSYRGRDTEAFF.

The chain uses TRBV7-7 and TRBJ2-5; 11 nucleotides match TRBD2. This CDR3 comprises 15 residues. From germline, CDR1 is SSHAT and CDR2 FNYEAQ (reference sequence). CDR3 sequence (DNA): TGTGCTTCCACCAGACTAGCGGGGAGCCAAGAGACCCAGTACTTC. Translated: CASTRLAGSQETQYF.

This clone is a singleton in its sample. The CDR3 sequence: CASSTGQGFAEAFF. The CDR3 coding sequence is TGTGCCAGCAGTACGGGACAGGGTTTCGCTGAAGCTTTCTTT. The gene calls are TRBV6-5 and TRBJ1-1; TRBD1 matches at 9 bases. Germline-derived CDR1 and CDR2 are MNHEY and SVGAGI. The CDR3 is 14 residues long. V lost 5 bases and J lost 6; bases outside the gene matches: 7.

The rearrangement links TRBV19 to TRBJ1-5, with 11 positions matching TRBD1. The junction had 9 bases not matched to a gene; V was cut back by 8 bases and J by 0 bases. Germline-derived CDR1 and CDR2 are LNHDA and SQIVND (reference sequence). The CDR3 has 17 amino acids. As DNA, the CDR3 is TGTGCCAGTCGACCGGACAGGGGGCTTTATAGCAATCAGCCCCAGCATTTT. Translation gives CASRPDRGLYSNQPQHF.

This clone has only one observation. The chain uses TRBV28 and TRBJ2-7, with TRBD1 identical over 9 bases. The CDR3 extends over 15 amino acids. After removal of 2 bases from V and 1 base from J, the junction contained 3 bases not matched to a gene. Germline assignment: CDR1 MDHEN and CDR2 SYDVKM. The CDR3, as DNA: TGTGCCAGCAGTTTAAACAGGGGGCCTTCCTACGAGCAGTACTTC. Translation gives CASSLNRGPSYEQYF.

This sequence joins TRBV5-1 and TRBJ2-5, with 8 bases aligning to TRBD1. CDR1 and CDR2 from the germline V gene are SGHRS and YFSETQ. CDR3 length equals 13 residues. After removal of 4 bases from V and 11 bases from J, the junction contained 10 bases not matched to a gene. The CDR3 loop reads CASSLDRVGEQYF. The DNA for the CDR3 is TGCGCCAGCAGCCTGGACAGGGTTGGGGAGCAGTACTTC.

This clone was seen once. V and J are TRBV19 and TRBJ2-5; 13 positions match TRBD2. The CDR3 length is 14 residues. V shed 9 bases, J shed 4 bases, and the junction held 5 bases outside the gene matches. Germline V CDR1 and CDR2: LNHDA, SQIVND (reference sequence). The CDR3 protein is CASQGTSGVETQYF. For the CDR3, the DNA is TGTGCCAGCCAAGGGACTAGCGGGGTAGAGACCCAGTACTTC.

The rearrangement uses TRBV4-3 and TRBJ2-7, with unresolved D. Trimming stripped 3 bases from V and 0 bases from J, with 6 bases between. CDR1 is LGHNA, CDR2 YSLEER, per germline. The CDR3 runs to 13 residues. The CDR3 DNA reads TGCGCCAGCAGCCAGGGCAACTCCTACGAGCAGTACTTC. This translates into CASSQGNSYEQYF.

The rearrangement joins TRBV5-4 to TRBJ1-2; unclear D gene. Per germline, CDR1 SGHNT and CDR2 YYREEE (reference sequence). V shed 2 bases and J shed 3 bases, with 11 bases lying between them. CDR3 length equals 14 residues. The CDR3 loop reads CASSFSNRDYGYTF. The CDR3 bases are TGTGCCAGCAGCTTTTCCAATCGGGACTATGGCTACACCTTC. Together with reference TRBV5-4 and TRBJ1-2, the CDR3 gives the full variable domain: ETGVTQSPTHLIKTRGQQVTLRCSSQSGHNTVSWYQQALGQGPQFIFQYYREEENGRGNFPPRFSGLQFPNYSSELNVNALELDDSALYLCASSFSNRDYGYTFGSGTRLTVV.

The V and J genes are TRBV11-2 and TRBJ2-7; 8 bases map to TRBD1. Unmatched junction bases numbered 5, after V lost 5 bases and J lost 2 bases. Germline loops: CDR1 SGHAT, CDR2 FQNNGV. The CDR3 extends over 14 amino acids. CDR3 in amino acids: CASSPRTGPYEQYF. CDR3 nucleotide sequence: TGTGCCAGCAGCCCGCGGACAGGGCCCTACGAGCAGTACTTC.

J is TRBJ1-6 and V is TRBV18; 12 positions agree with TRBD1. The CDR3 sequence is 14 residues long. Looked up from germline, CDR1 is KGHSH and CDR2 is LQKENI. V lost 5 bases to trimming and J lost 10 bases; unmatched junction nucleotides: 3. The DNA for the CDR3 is TGTGCCAGCTCAGGGACAGGGGGCGAGTCACCCCTCCACTTT. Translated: CASSGTGGESPLHF.

The CDR3 DNA sequence: TGTGCCAGCAGCTTAGGCCAGGGGGTCGGGACATTGAGAAACGAGCAGTACTTC. This encodes CASSLGQGVGTLRNEQYF. J is TRBJ2-7 and V is TRBV11-2, with 7 bases lining up with TRBD1. V was clipped by 1 base and J by 5 bases; unmatched bases: 17. Germline CDR1 is SGHAT and CDR2 is FQNNGV. The CDR3 totals 18 residues.

The CDR3 sequence: CASSPRSGGSNNEQFF. DNA of the CDR3: TGTGCCAGCAGCCCACGTAGCGGGGGGTCTAACAATGAGCAGTTCTTC. The rearrangement uses TRBV27 and TRBJ2-1; 10 bases line up with TRBD2. Trimming took 6 bases from V and 5 from J; bases not matched to a gene: 10. The CDR3 extends over 16 amino acids. From germline, CDR1 is MNHEY and CDR2 SMNVEV (reference sequence).